This is a list of T cell receptor beta chains from one sample in a study of human T cells and chemical hapten exposure. TCRdb reprocessed the RACE reads with MiXCR, giving one entry per CDR3 protein. The sample contains 100,000 or so distinct CDR3 sequences, under 12% of which appear only once. This specimen was whole blood, taken in connection with sensitization to the hapten diphenylcyclopropenone (DPC). The receptors shown here come from a man in his forties with alopecia areata. Some clones in this sample may be carry-over from other donors' samples. Each CDR3 is given with its conserved first and last residue. The D gene is left open where the match is weak. Expanded clones are given a class, and other clones once, few, many or no size at all.

j_call v_call clone_size d_call cdr3_aa cdr3_nt
TRBJ2-3 TRBV6-1 - - CASSDWDSLTDTQYF TGTGCCAGCAGTGATTGGGACTCCCTCACAGATACGCAGTATTTT
TRBJ2-2 TRBV19 few - CASSKGNYRTGELFF TGTGCCAGTAGTAAGGGGAATTACCGAACCGGGGAGCTGTTTTTT
TRBJ2-7 TRBV15 - TRBD1 CATSRDGDRTYEQYF TGTGCCACCAGCAGAGACGGGGACAGGACCTACGAGCAGTACTTC
TRBJ1-1 TRBV28 few TRBD1 CASSPGQSFTEAFF TGTGCCAGCAGCCCGGGACAGTCATTCACTGAAGCTTTCTTT
TRBJ2-7 TRBV29-1 many - CSVGEFNEQYF TGCAGCGTTGGGGAATTTAACGAGCAGTACTTC
TRBJ1-2 TRBV27 many TRBD1 CASSLRGTVYTF TGTGCCAGCAGTTTAAGAGGGACAGTCTACACCTTC
TRBJ2-3 TRBV20-1 few - CSAHITDTQYF TGCAGTGCTCACATCACAGATACGCAGTATTTT
TRBJ2-1 TRBV14 - TRBD2 CASSPPPGTSSYNEQFF TGTGCCAGCAGCCCTCCGCCGGGGACTAGCTCCTACAATGAGCAGTTCTTC
TRBJ1-4 TRBV7-9 - TRBD1 CASSRGTELFF TGTGCCAGCAGCCGTGGGACAGAGCTGTTTTTT
TRBJ2-7 TRBV28 few TRBD1 CASRAGTGAYEQYF TGTGCCAGCAGAGCCGGGACAGGGGCCTACGAGCAGTACTTC